This T cell receptor (beta chain) is from a study of blood T cell repertoires in COVID-19. Profiling relied on immunoSEQ multiplex PCR, and the TCRdb table lists in-frame clones only, not all of them. The repertoire holds just over 150,000 clones, with approximately 86% as singletons. This clone occurred once. Germline loops: CDR1 SGHRS, CDR2 YFSETQ. V was trimmed by 0 bases and J by 12 bases, leaving 7 bases between them. The CDR3 is 11 residues long. Sequenced input: peripheral blood. This chain connects TRBV5-1 to TRBJ2-1; D is undetermined. The clonotype comes from a woman aged 65 to 85 with acute or convalescent COVID-19. CDR3 amino acids: CASSLAQMQFF. The CDR3 bases are TGCGCCAGCAGCTTGGCCCAGATGCAGTTCTTC.